The 16 T cell receptor beta chains given below trace back to one sample, sequenced in a study of cytomegalovirus exposure and HLA in healthy donors. Primers included in the PCR were 60 Vbeta and 13 Jbeta primers. Sequencing used immunoSEQ multiplex PCR; TCRdb keeps in-frame clones, though not all of them. This repertoire shows about 210,000 clones, about 76% found once; its top ten account for approximately 0.4%. The material sequenced was PBMCs. These receptors all stem from a male donor in good health and CMV-seropositive.

This clone was counted between two and nine times. This rearrangement joins TRBV30 to TRBJ2-3, with a possible D match to TRBD2 (5 bases). From germline, CDR1 is GTSNPN and CDR2 SVGIG (reference sequence). The length of the CDR3 is 14 residues. V lost 4 bases and J 2 bases, leaving 13 bases between the germline ends. DNA of the CDR3: TGTGCCTGGACCCTGATCGGGGTCACAGATACGCAGTATTTT. Translation gives CAWTLIGVTDTQYF.

The J gene is TRBJ2-3, the V gene TRBV7-9; 7 nucleotides match TRBD1. Germline CDR1 and CDR2: SEHNR and FQNEAQ (reference sequence). This CDR3 comprises 15 residues. J lost 1 base, V lost 7 bases, and 8 bases had no gene match. The CDR3 here is CASTRQGVGTDTQYF. The CDR3 nucleotides are TGTGCCAGCACCCGACAGGGCGTCGGCACAGATACGCAGTATTTT.

This clone has only one observation. V is TRBV7-3 and J is TRBJ1-4, with TRBD1 as a possible D gene (5 bases). Germline V lookup: CDR1 SGHTA, CDR2 FQGTGA. This CDR3 region has 15 residues. V was pared by 5 bases and J by 0 bases, with 10 bases between. In DNA form, the CDR3 reads TGTGCCAGCAGCAAGGACACATCAACTAATGAAAAACTGTTTTTT. Its protein product is CASSKDTSTNEKLFF. Filled out from reference TRBV7-3 and TRBJ1-4, the complete variable domain reads GAGVSQTPSNKVTEKGKYVELRCDPISGHTALYWYRQSLGQGPEFLIYFQGTGAADDSGLPNDRFFAVRPEGSVSTLKIQRTERGDSAVYLCASSKDTSTNEKLFFGSGTQLSVL.

The rearrangement joins TRBV28 to TRBJ2-3; D is unclear. Trimming stripped 8 bases from V and 6 bases from J, with 9 bases between. CDR1 and CDR2 (germline): MDHEN, SYDVKM. This CDR3 is 11 amino acids long. The CDR3 bases are TGTGCCAGCCTATCGTCGGATACGCAGTATTTT. Translation gives CASLSSDTQYF.

V usage is TRBV7-9 and J usage is TRBJ2-2, with D possibly being TRBD2 (6 bases). Trimming left V 5 bases short and J 4 bases short, with 14 bases between. Germline lookup yields CDR1 SEHNR and CDR2 FQNEAQ (reference sequence). The CDR3 is made up of 15 amino acids. The CDR3 loop is CASSPGRLVTGELFF. CDR3 coding DNA: TGTGCCAGCAGCCCGGGGAGGTTGGTCACCGGGGAGCTGTTTTTT. Full variable domain (missing parts from reference TRBV7-9 and TRBJ2-2): DTGVSQNPRHKITKRGQNVTFRCDPISEHNRLYWYRQTLGQGPEFLTYFQNEAQLEKSRLLSDRFSAERPKGSFSTLEIQRTEQGDSAMYLCASSPGRLVTGELFFGEGSRLTVL.

J is TRBJ2-5 and V is TRBV11-2, with 13 bases lining up with TRBD2. The CDR3 sequence is 16 residues long. V was clipped by 5 bases and J by 1 base; unmatched bases: 4. The germline CDR1 and CDR2 sequences are SGHAT and FQNNGV. This chain's CDR3 is CASSEGTSGAQETQYF. The CDR3 DNA reads as TGTGCCAGCAGCGAAGGGACTAGCGGGGCCCAAGAGACCCAGTACTTC.

This rearrangement joins TRBV5-5 to TRBJ1-5, with D unclear. The CDR3 totals 15 residues. The V and J ends lost 0 bases and 8 bases respectively, with 15 bases between them. CDR1 is SGHKS and CDR2 is YYEKEE in the germline V gene (reference sequence). Here the CDR3 reads CASSLASVPLEPQHF. The CDR3 nucleotides are TGTGCCAGCAGCTTGGCCTCGGTTCCCCTAGAGCCCCAGCATTTT.

This clone was seen a single time. The chain carries TRBV28 and TRBJ2-7; a possible D gene is TRBD2 (6 bases). The CDR3 runs 14 residues. Trimming cost V 3 bases and J 3 bases, with 12 bases left between them. Germline assignment: CDR1 MDHEN and CDR2 SYDVKM. Written as DNA, the CDR3 is TGTGCCAGCAGTTTGGGGGGACCCCGCTACGAGCAGTACTTC. As protein: CASSLGGPRYEQYF.

This sequence joins TRBV6-1 and TRBJ1-1, with 7 bases identical to TRBD1. Germline V lookup: CDR1 MNHNS, CDR2 SASEGT. Trimming removed 8 bases from V and 5 bases from J; junction bases left unmatched: 5. This CDR3 comprises 12 residues. The CDR3 coding sequence is TGTGCCAGCGGGCAGGGGGAGACTGAAGCTTTCTTT. This sequence encodes CASGQGETEAFF.

The J gene is TRBJ1-2, the V gene TRBV30; 10 positions agree with TRBD1. The germline V gene has CDR1 GTSNPN and CDR2 SVGIG (reference sequence). The V and J ends lost 3 bases and 4 bases, in that order; junction bases with no gene match: 11. CDR3 size: 16 residues. CDR3 coding DNA: TGTGCCTGGAGGCCTAACCGGGACAGGGGAACCTATGGCTACACCTTC. Translating it yields CAWRPNRDRGTYGYTF. Looking up the rest from reference TRBV30 and TRBJ1-2 gives the full variable domain: SQTIHQWPATLVQPVGSPLSLECTVEGTSNPNLYWYRQAAGRGLQLLFYSVGIGQISSEVPQNLSASRPQDRQFILSSKKLLLSDSGFYLCAWRPNRDRGTYGYTFGSGTRLTVV.

The chain joins TRBV9 to TRBJ2-7, with 10 bases that match TRBD1. Germline V gene lookup returns CDR1 SGDLS and CDR2 YYNGEE. The junction had 7 bases not matched to a gene; V was cut back by 3 bases and J by 7 bases. The CDR3 spans 14 residues. The CDR3 sequence is CASSARQGAREQYF. The CDR3, as DNA: TGTGCCAGCAGCGCTCGACAGGGGGCGAGGGAGCAGTACTTC. Combining the CDR3 with reference TRBV9 and TRBJ2-7 gives the whole variable domain DSGVTQTPKHLITATGQRVTLRCSPRSGDLSVYWYQQSLDQGLQFLIQYYNGEERAKGNILERFSAQQFPDLHSELNLSSLELGDSALYFCASSARQGAREQYFGPGTRLTVT.

V gene TRBV9 combines with J gene TRBJ1-1, with a possible D match to TRBD1 (5 bases). The germline CDR1 and CDR2 sequences are SGDLS and YYNGEE. V lost 5 bases and J lost 4, with 12 bases in between. The CDR3 runs 13 residues. The CDR3 protein is CASRVRELTEAFF. As DNA, the CDR3 is TGTGCCAGCAGGGTCAGGGAACTCACTGAAGCTTTCTTT. The whole variable domain, filled in from reference TRBV9 and TRBJ1-1, reads DSGVTQTPKHLITATGQRVTLRCSPRSGDLSVYWYQQSLDQGLQFLIQYYNGEERAKGNILERFSAQQFPDLHSELNLSSLELGDSALYFCASRVRELTEAFFGQGTRLTVV.

The chain recombines TRBV7-2 with TRBJ2-7; D unclear. The CDR3 runs to 15 residues. V was shortened by 1 base and J by 6 bases, with 16 bases between the two germline ends. Germline V lookup: CDR1 SGHTA, CDR2 FQGNSA. The CDR3 DNA reads TGTGCCAGCAGCTTAGGTCCCCCCCAGTCTAGCGAGCAGTACTTC. Translating gives CASSLGPPQSSEQYF.

The genes are TRBV29-1 and TRBJ2-7, with 7 nucleotides matching TRBD1. V shed 3 bases, J shed 7 bases, and the junction held 9 bases outside the gene matches. Germline CDR1 is SQVTM and CDR2 is ANQGSEA. The CDR3 has 13 amino acids. The CDR3 bases are TGCAGCGTTGATGAACAGGGGCAGAGGGAGCAGTACTTC. Its protein is CSVDEQGQREQYF.

The CDR3 reads CASESSGTLTDTQYF. CDR3 nucleotides: TGTGCCAGTGAATCAAGCGGGACCCTCACAGATACGCAGTATTTT. The chain joins TRBV19 to TRBJ2-3; 7 nucleotides match TRBD2. The CDR3 has 15 residues. V was pared by 8 bases and J by 2 bases, with 10 bases of the junction left unmatched. CDR1 is LNHDA, CDR2 SQIVND, per germline (reference sequence).

The gene calls are TRBV7-3 and TRBJ2-7, with 7 nucleotides matching TRBD1. J was trimmed by 4 bases and V by 5 bases; bases with no gene match: 11. CDR1 and CDR2 from the germline V gene are SGHTA and FQGTGA. The CDR3 sequence is 15 residues long. CDR3 loop: CASSRSGDSSYEQYF. CDR3 nucleotide sequence: TGTGCCAGCAGCCGGAGTGGGGACAGTTCTTACGAGCAGTACTTC.